This T cell receptor beta chain comes out of a study of response to subunit inactivated influenza vaccine. Broader study findings: A suggestion made by the authors is that each seasonal influenza vaccination recruits few new T cells.

TCRdb reprocessed the RT-PCR reads via MiXCR and lists one record per CDR3 protein. The sample has over 750,000 distinct CDR3 sequences; around 20% are singletons. Regarding this clonotype: Its antigen is not known.

The trim removed 2 bases at V and 7 bases at J, leaving 6 bases unmatched. Germline assignment: CDR1 MDHEN and CDR2 SYDVKM. The CDR3 has 16 residues. Sequences were derived from PBMCs from blood, sampled 5 days after vaccination. The chain uses TRBV28 and TRBJ2-2, with 11 positions matching TRBD2. The sequence was obtained from a man in his fifties who received an inactivated influenza vaccine. CDR3 bases: TGTGCCAGCAGTTTAGTCCTAGCGGGAGGTAGCGGGGAGCTGTTTTTT. The encoded protein is CASSLVLAGGSGELFF.